These 3 T cell receptor beta chains came from one sample sequenced in a study of OX40 agonist ivuxolimab in advanced cancers. Measured with immunoSEQ multiplex PCR; TCRdb has only the in-frame clones, and not every one. The profile covers fewer than 65,000 clones, with 75% to 85% appearing a single time and around 9.9% taken by the ten largest. Sequenced material: CD4+ or CD8+ T cells sorted from blood, taken in a trial of the OX40 agonist ivuxolimab. Receptors were obtained from an adult with an advanced solid tumor such as melanoma, head and neck, liver or kidney cancer.

This clone appeared a few times. The chain carries TRBV2 and TRBJ2-7; 7 nucleotides agree with TRBD1. Germline CDR1 is SNHLY and CDR2 is FYNNEI. Trimming removed 2 bases from V and 4 bases from J; junction bases left unmatched: 5. The CDR3 sequence is 14 residues long. The CDR3, as DNA: TGTGCCAGCAGTGAAACAGGGGCGTTGTACGAGCAGTACTTC. Amino acids: CASSETGALYEQYF.

The chain links TRBV10-3 to TRBJ1-2, with TRBD1 identical over 11 bases. V dropped 4 bases and J dropped 5; count of bases not matched to a gene: 12. The CDR3 covers 17 residues. Per germline, CDR1 ENHRY and CDR2 SYGVKD. CDR3 DNA sequence: TGTGCCATCAGTGTTCCACCCCGGGACAGGGGGAGATATGGCTACACCTTC. It translates to CAISVPPRDRGRYGYTF.

V gene TRBV6-6 combines with J gene TRBJ2-7, with TRBD1 matching 7 bases. This CDR3 spans 14 amino acids. Germline trimming cut 3 bases from V and 2 bases from J; bases unmatched to any gene: 4. Germline lookup yields CDR1 MNHNY and CDR2 SVGAGI (reference sequence). As DNA, the CDR3 is TGTGCCAGCAGTTATTCAACAGGGGCCTACGAGCAGTACTTC. Residues: CASSYSTGAYEQYF.